This T cell receptor beta chain was observed in a study of shared clonotypes between healthy human individuals. Many counts were recorded for this clone. Germline CDR1 reads KGHSH; CDR2 reads LQKENI. The V gene end was trimmed by 4 bases and the J gene end by 7 bases; junction bases not matched to a gene: 7. This CDR3 has 14 residues. Sequencing was performed with immunoSEQ multiplex PCR; in TCRdb, only in-frame clones are kept and a portion is missing. The table includes more than 400,000 clones, around 85% detected once. The sequence was collected from a middle-aged woman in good health. Some clones in this sample may be carry-over from other donors' samples. The material sequenced was PBMCs. The chain is built from TRBV18 and TRBJ1-2, with 9 bases matching TRBD1. The CDR3 nucleotides are TGTGCCAGCTCACTTGGACAGGGGAGGAGTGGCTACACCTTC. Protein product: CASSLGQGRSGYTF.